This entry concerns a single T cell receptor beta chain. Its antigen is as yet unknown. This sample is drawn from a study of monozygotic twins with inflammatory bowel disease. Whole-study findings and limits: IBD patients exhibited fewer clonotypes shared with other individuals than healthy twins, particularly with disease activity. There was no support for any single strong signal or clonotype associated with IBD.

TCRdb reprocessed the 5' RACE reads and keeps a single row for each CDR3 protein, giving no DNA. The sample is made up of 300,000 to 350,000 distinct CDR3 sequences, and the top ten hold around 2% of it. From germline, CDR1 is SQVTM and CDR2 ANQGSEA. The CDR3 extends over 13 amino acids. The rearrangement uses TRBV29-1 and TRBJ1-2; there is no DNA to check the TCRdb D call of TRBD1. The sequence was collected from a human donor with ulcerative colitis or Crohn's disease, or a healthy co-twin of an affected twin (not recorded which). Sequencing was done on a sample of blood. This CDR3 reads CSVEDPLPGGYTF.